The clone carrying this T cell receptor (beta chain) was picked up many times. The data were obtained in a study of CD8+CD57+ T cells in acquired aplastic anemia. TCR beta VDJ and CDR3 profiles were obtained from a genomic DNA template. TCRdb recomputed calls from the reads with MiXCR, one row per CDR3 protein. Of about 420,000 distinct CDR3 sequences detected, about two thirds appear once; the ten largest clones hold under 4.5%. Germline V gives CDR1 SGHTA, CDR2 FQGNSA. V lost 2 bases and J 3 bases, leaving 10 bases between the germline ends. This CDR3 contains 14 residues. This receptor was obtained from a human donor in good health, serving as a control. The chain uses TRBV7-2 and TRBJ1-2; D is ambiguous. The sequenced material came from sorted CD4+, CD8+, or CD8+CD57+ T cells (not recorded which) from PBMCs. CDR3: CASSLTQVDYGYTF. The CDR3 nucleotides are TGTGCCAGCAGCTTAACTCAGGTGGACTATGGCTACACCTTC.